The 29 T cell receptor beta chains below come from one sample, sequenced in a study of blood T cell repertoires in COVID-19. Generated by immunoSEQ multiplex PCR, the TCRdb table keeps only in-frame clones and is missing some. Of around 200,000 clones in the sample, around 83% were seen once. Material for sequencing was peripheral blood. The receptors stem from a woman in her forties or fifties with acute or convalescent COVID-19.

The rearrangement uses TRBV7-8 and TRBJ1-5, with D unresolved. Deletions cut 1 base from V and 6 bases from J, with 13 bases between. This CDR3 has 15 residues. In germline, CDR1 is SGHVS, CDR2 FQNEAQ. As DNA, the CDR3 is TGTGCCAGCAGCTTAGTGGCTCGGGGAGCTCAGCCCCAGCATTTT. Its translation: CASSLVARGAQPQHF.

The chain combines TRBV21-1 with TRBJ1-5; the DNA was not compared with TRBD1, the D call given in the table. TRBV21-1 is termed a pseudogene. CDR3 length: 17 residues. The CDR3 bases are TGTGCCAGCAGCAAAGGGACACACGCATCGTTCAATCAGCCCCAGCATTTT. Translation: CASSKGTHASFNQPQHF.

The V gene is TRBV24-1, the J gene TRBJ2-1; 7 bases are a match to TRBD2. The CDR3 consists of 17 residues. The ends lost 3 bases at V and 4 bases at J; junction bases unmatched: 11. Germline CDR1 KGHDR, CDR2 SFDVKD. CDR3 bases: TGTGCCACCAGTGATCGTTCAGCGGGGACCAGTTACAATGAGCAGTTCTTC. Translation gives CATSDRSAGTSYNEQFF.

This rearrangement joins TRBV24-1 to TRBJ2-5, with a tentative D call TRBD1 (6 bases). This CDR3 spans 14 amino acids. Trimming stripped 5 bases from V and 4 bases from J, with 13 bases between. CDR1 KGHDR and CDR2 SFDVKD come from the germline V gene. In nucleotides, the CDR3 is TGTGCCACCAGTGCAAGGGGGATACGAGAGACCCAGTACTTC. Translation gives CATSARGIRETQYF.

A single count supports this clone. This rearrangement joins TRBV7-2 to TRBJ1-2, with a weak D call TRBD1 (5 bases). Germline CDR1 is SGHTA and CDR2 is FQGNSA. Trimming left V 1 base short and J 2 bases short, with 17 bases between. There are 17 residues in the CDR3. The CDR3 here is CASSLVSGADRNYGYTF. Here the CDR3 DNA reads TGTGCCAGCAGCTTAGTCAGTGGGGCAGACAGAAACTATGGCTACACCTTC.

The V call is TRBV24-1, the J call TRBJ2-6, with D possibly matching TRBD1 (6 bases). Germline CDR1 and CDR2: KGHDR and SFDVKD. Trimming removed 4 bases from V and 4 bases from J, with 22 bases in between. The CDR3 spans 19 residues. CDR3 residues: CATSDPRTDWKVGANVLTF. CDR3 in DNA: TGTGCCACCAGTGACCCCAGGACAGACTGGAAGGTGGGGGCCAACGTCCTGACTTTC.

The CDR3 nucleotides are TGTGCCAGCAGTTACTCGAGACAGGGGAACTATGGCTACACCTTC. Its protein product is CASSYSRQGNYGYTF. The chain uses TRBV6-6 and TRBJ1-2, with 8 positions matching TRBD1. The ends lost 0 bases at V and 2 bases at J; junction bases unmatched: 2. Germline CDR1 MNHNY, CDR2 SVGAGI (reference sequence). This CDR3 has 15 amino acids.

The chain joins TRBV3-1 (or the pseudogene TRBV3-2) to TRBJ2-7; 7 positions agree with TRBD2. The CDR3 extends over 16 amino acids. Germline CDR1 LGHDT, CDR2 YNNKEL (reference sequence). V was clipped by 3 bases and J by 2 bases; unmatched bases: 10. CDR3: CASSQVGGSSAYEQYF. CDR3 DNA sequence: TGTGCCAGCAGCCAGGTGGGCGGGAGCAGCGCCTACGAGCAGTACTTC.

V usage is TRBV5-1 and J usage is TRBJ2-5; no firm D call. Trimming cost V 1 base and J 1 base, with 11 bases left between them. Germline V gene data show CDR1 as SGHRS and CDR2 as YFSETQ. The CDR3 runs 15 residues. CDR3 nucleotides: TGCGCCAGCAGCTTGTCCTCTCCTTCCCAAGAGACCCAGTACTTC. Amino acid sequence: CASSLSSPSQETQYF.

The chain carries TRBV9 and TRBJ1-5, with 8 bases identical to TRBD1. The germline V gene encodes CDR1 SGDLS and CDR2 YYNGEE. CDR3 size: 16 residues. J lost 3 bases, V lost 4 bases, and 9 bases had no gene match. This CDR3 reads CASSPSTGDNNQPQHF. CDR3 sequence (DNA): TGTGCCAGCAGCCCATCGACAGGGGATAACAATCAGCCCCAGCATTTT.

This clone was observed a single time. The V and J genes are TRBV24-1 and TRBJ2-1, with a weak D call TRBD2 (6 bases). Looked up from germline, CDR1 is KGHDR and CDR2 is SFDVKD. CDR3 length: 15 residues. V shed 0 bases and J shed 5 bases, with 10 bases lying between them. Written as DNA, the CDR3 is TGTGCCACCAGTGATTTGCGCGGGAAGGACAATGAGCAGTTCTTC. Translation gives CATSDLRGKDNEQFF.

This clone was counted once. The chain is built from TRBV5-1 and TRBJ1-5; unclear D gene. The V end lost 2 bases, the J end lost 0 bases, and 9 bases lay between the germline ends. Per the germline V gene, CDR1 is SGHRS and CDR2 is YFSETQ. The CDR3 totals 15 residues. This CDR3 is CASSFNGLSNQPQHF. DNA of the CDR3: TGCGCCAGCAGCTTTAATGGCCTTAGCAATCAGCCCCAGCATTTT.

V usage is TRBV27 and J usage is TRBJ2-7; 9 bases are a match to TRBD1. V was pared by 8 bases and J by 6 bases, with 17 bases of the junction left unmatched. Germline assignment: CDR1 MNHEY and CDR2 SMNVEV (reference sequence). The CDR3 runs 16 residues. CDR3 protein: CASSLTWGDRVLEQYF. CDR3 DNA sequence: TGTGCCAGCTCTTTAACCTGGGGGGACAGGGTGCTCGAGCAGTACTTC.

This clone was seen just once. V gene TRBV29-1 combines with J gene TRBJ2-7; no reliable D call. Per the germline V gene, CDR1 is SQVTM and CDR2 is ANQGSEA. V shed 5 bases and J shed 9 bases, with 26 bases lying between them. This CDR3 has 15 residues. CDR3 in DNA: TGCAGCGTTTGTCCGACCGATCCTTCCTACGAGCGGCAGTACTTC. Translation gives CSVCPTDPSYERQYF.

For the CDR3, the DNA is TGTGCCAGCAGCGAAGTAGCGGGAGGGGCGTACGAGCAGTACTTC. It specifies CASSEVAGGAYEQYF. The genes are TRBV7-4 and TRBJ2-7; 11 bases line up with TRBD2. The CDR3 sequence is 15 residues long. Trimming took 5 bases from V and 4 from J; bases not matched to a gene: 7. Per the germline V gene, CDR1 is SGHVT and CDR2 is SQSDAQ.

The genes are TRBV18 and TRBJ1-4; D is undetermined. CDR1 is KGHSH, CDR2 LQKENI, per germline. The CDR3 sequence is 18 residues long. V shed 6 bases and J shed 0 bases, with 20 bases lying between them. The CDR3 sequence is CASSPTPEQQATNEKLFF. The CDR3 DNA follows: TGTGCCAGCTCCCCAACCCCGGAACAGCAAGCAACTAATGAAAAACTGTTTTTT.

The chain couples TRBV28 to TRBJ2-1; TRBD2 matches 10 bases. Trimming removed 6 bases from V and 4 bases from J; junction bases left unmatched: 18. Germline loops: CDR1 MDHEN, CDR2 SYDVKM. This CDR3 region has 19 residues. CDR3: CASSRTSGNSQASYNEQFF. The CDR3 coding sequence is TGTGCCAGCAGCCGTACTAGCGGGAACTCCCAGGCCTCATACAATGAGCAGTTCTTC.

Regarding this clone: One junction end disagrees with the germline gene, perhaps due to a read error. V gene TRBV7-7 combines with J gene TRBJ2-1; 10 bases fit TRBD2. From germline, CDR1 is SSHAT and CDR2 FNYEAQ (reference sequence). The CDR3 loop spans 14 amino acids. CDR3: CASSLGTSDNEQFF. DNA for the CDR3: TGTGCTAGCAGCCTCGGGACTAGCGACAATGAGCAGTTCTTC. The full variable domain, rest sourced from reference TRBV7-7 and TRBJ2-1, is GAGVSQSPRYKVTKRGQDVTLRCDPISSHATLYWYQQALGQGPEFLTYFNYEAQPDKSGLPSDRFSAERPEGSISTLTIQRTEQRDSAMYRCASSLGTSDNEQFFGPGTRLTVL.

The chain uses TRBV18 and TRBJ2-7; a possible D gene is TRBD1 (6 bases). CDR3 length equals 15 residues. Trimming stripped 2 bases from V and 0 bases from J, with 11 bases between. CDR1 and CDR2 from the germline V gene are KGHSH and LQKENI. The CDR3, as DNA: TGTGCCAGCTCACCAAGGACAGAACCCTCCTACGAGCAGTACTTC. Translation gives CASSPRTEPSYEQYF. Drawing the rest from reference TRBV18 and TRBJ2-7, the complete variable domain is NAGVMQNPRHLVRRRGQEARLRCSPMKGHSHVYWYRQLPEEGLKFMVYLQKENIIDESGMPKERFSAEFPKEGPSILRIQQVVRGDSAAYFCASSPRTEPSYEQYFGPGTRLTVT.

This clone was seen more than once but under ten times. This chain connects TRBV18 to TRBJ1-2; TRBD1 agrees at 9 bases. The CDR3 covers 14 residues. The germline V gene has CDR1 KGHSH and CDR2 LQKENI. V lost 4 bases, J lost 5 bases, and 5 bases stayed unmatched. The CDR3 region is CASSQEQGAYGYTF. In nucleotides, the CDR3 is TGTGCCAGCTCACAAGAACAGGGGGCGTATGGCTACACCTTC.

J is TRBJ2-7 and V is TRBV27; weak D call: TRBD1 (5 bases). The V end lost 6 bases, the J end lost 5 bases, and 14 bases lay between the germline ends. The CDR3 spans 13 residues. The germline V gene has CDR1 MNHEY and CDR2 SMNVEV (reference sequence). The CDR3 sequence is CASRGRLSNEQYF. The CDR3 coding sequence is TGTGCCAGCAGGGGGCGCCTATCCAACGAGCAGTACTTC.

V and J are TRBV2 and TRBJ1-2; D gene unclear. CDR1 and CDR2 from the germline V gene are SNHLY and FYNNEI. CDR3 length: 13 residues. V was trimmed by 8 bases and J by 0 bases, leaving 10 bases between them. The CDR3 loop reads CASSLVTNYGYTF. The CDR3 DNA reads as TGTGCCAGCTCACTAGTGACTAACTATGGCTACACCTTC. Supplemented by reference TRBV2 and TRBJ1-2, the full variable domain reads EPEVTQTPSHQVTQMGQEVILRCVPISNHLYFYWYRQILGQKVEFLVSFYNNEISEKSEIFDDQFSVERPDGSNFTLKIRSTKLEDSAMYFCASSLVTNYGYTFGSGTRLTVV.

The gene calls are TRBV19 and TRBJ1-2; D remains ambiguous. This CDR3 is built from 13 residues. CDR1 and CDR2 from the germline V gene are LNHDA and SQIVND (reference sequence). V lost 7 bases and J 3 bases, leaving 12 bases between the germline ends. DNA for the CDR3: TGTGCCAGTACTTACAATTCCGACTATGGCTACACCTTC. Protein: CASTYNSDYGYTF.

The chain couples TRBV2 to TRBJ1-1, with D possibly TRBD1 on 5 matching bases. Trimming pared 8 bases from V and 4 bases from J, leaving 14 bases between. In germline, CDR1 is SNHLY, CDR2 FYNNEI. The length of the CDR3 is 13 residues. CDR3 bases: TGTGCCAGCGGGACTTCTGTCGGCACTGAAGCTTTCTTT. Protein product: CASGTSVGTEAFF.

This chain uses TRBV7-6 with TRBJ2-3; 7 nucleotides match TRBD2. Germline loops: CDR1 SGHVS, CDR2 FNYEAQ. The CDR3 is made up of 15 amino acids. The V segment lost 1 base and the J segment 4 bases; nucleotides outside the gene matches: 5. The CDR3 DNA sequence: TGTGCCAGCAGCTTAGAGGGCGGGGGACCAGATACGCAGTATTTT. Protein product: CASSLEGGGPDTQYF. Drawing the rest from reference TRBV7-6 and TRBJ2-3, the complete variable domain is GAGVSQSPRYKVTKRGQDVALRCDPISGHVSLYWYRQALGQGPEFLTYFNYEAQQDKSGLPNDRFSAERPEGSISTLTIQRTEQRDSAMYRCASSLEGGGPDTQYFGPGTRLTVL.

The chain uses TRBV7-6 and TRBJ1-4; tentatively, D is TRBD1 (5 bases). The germline V and J ends were trimmed by 5 bases and 13 bases, with 20 bases remaining between them. CDR1 SGHVS and CDR2 FNYEAQ come from the germline V gene. The CDR3 totals 14 residues. The CDR3 nucleotides are TGTGCCAGCAGCGCCGGGTTGGGGGGAAGAGGACTGTTTTTT. Residues: CASSAGLGGRGLFF.

The chain combines TRBV5-6 with TRBJ1-1; 10 nucleotides line up with TRBD1. The CDR3 is 15 amino acids. Germline V lookup: CDR1 SGHDT, CDR2 YYEEEE. Trimming removed 3 bases from V and 11 bases from J; junction bases left unmatched: 13. The CDR3 loop is CASSSTGGLSDHAFF. DNA of the CDR3: TGTGCCAGCAGCTCGACAGGGGGCCTCTCTGATCATGCTTTCTTT.

This clone appeared a few times. Here the CDR3 DNA reads TGTGCCAGCAGTTCTCATATACAGGGAAGCAATCAGCCCCAGCATTTT. Translating it yields CASSSHIQGSNQPQHF. The chain uses TRBV28 and TRBJ1-5, with D maybe TRBD1 (6 bases). The CDR3 length is 16 residues. From germline, CDR1 is MDHEN and CDR2 SYDVKM. The V gene lost 4 bases and the J gene lost 1 base, with 14 bases spanning the gap.

The chain joins TRBV3-1 (or the pseudogene TRBV3-2) to TRBJ2-5; 7 bases are shared with TRBD1. The CDR3 runs to 14 residues. J was trimmed by 1 base and V by 4 bases; bases with no gene match: 3. The V gene's germline CDR1 is LGHDT and CDR2 YNNKEL (reference sequence). The CDR3 loop reads CASSLRDSQETQYF. The CDR3, as DNA: TGTGCCAGCAGCCTTCGGGACAGCCAAGAGACCCAGTACTTC.